These T cell receptor beta chains were read from a single sample in a study of T-cell reconstitution after alpha-beta-depleted transplantation in children. Via MiXCR, TCRdb re-called the PCR reads, giving one row per CDR3 protein. The data show tens of thousands of distinct CDR3 sequences, with about 6.2% seen just once and 5.5% to 8% held by the top ten. The sequencing here drew on PBMCs, mostly from graft donor cells, taken 180 days after TCRalphabeta/CD19-depleted stem cell transplant. The receptors shown here come from a male patient between 5 and 17 years old who had a stem cell transplant for acute myeloid leukemia, so the T cells may come from the graft donor. Each CDR3 is given with its conserved first and last residue. D genes are given only for firm matches. Clone size is given for some rows only: seen once, a few or many times, or a class if the clone is expanded.

v_call	cdr3_length	clone_size	j_call	d_call	cdr3_aa	cdr3_nt
TRBV28	12	many	TRBJ1-2	NA	CALTSANYGYTF	TGTGCTCTCACCTCAGCTAACTATGGCTACACCTTC
TRBV6-2/TRBV6-3	11	NA	TRBJ2-5	NA	CASSSPGTQYF	TGTGCCAGCAGTTCCCCTGGGACCCAGTACTTC
TRBV27	14	many	TRBJ1-2	TRBD1	CASSFPGTGHGYTF	TGTGCCAGCAGTTTCCCCGGGACAGGGCATGGCTACACCTTC
TRBV20-1	15	many	TRBJ2-1	TRBD2	CRHKKREGPYNEQFF	TGCAGACATAAAAAGCGGGAGGGCCCGTACAATGAGCAGTTCTTC
TRBV30	16	NA	TRBJ2-3	TRBD2	CAWTWGLSPSTDTQHF	TGTGCCTGGACCTGGGGACTAAGTCCTAGCACAGATACGCAACATTTT
TRBV20-1	16	many	TRBJ2-1	TRBD1	CSARGPYRGLRDEQFF	TGCAGTGCTAGGGGACCTTACAGGGGGCTAAGAGATGAGCAGTTCTTC
TRBV6-2/TRBV6-3	18	many	TRBJ2-1	TRBD2	CASRPLAGAGEVSNEQFF	TGTGCCAGCAGACCACTAGCGGGAGCGGGGGAGGTCTCGAATGAGCAGTTCTTC
TRBV6-5	11	many	TRBJ2-7	NA	CAAKGGHEQYF	TGTGCCGCGAAGGGGGGGCACGAGCAGTACTTC
TRBV5-1	15	many	TRBJ2-1	TRBD2	CASSVGASGYNEQFF	TGCGCCAGCAGCGTCGGGGCTAGCGGTTACAATGAGCAGTTCTTC
TRBV5-1	16	many	TRBJ2-1	TRBD2	CASSIGTSGEDNEQFF	TGCGCCAGCAGCATCGGGACTAGCGGGGAGGACAATGAGCAGTTCTTC
TRBV7-9	12	many	TRBJ1-6	NA	CASREGNSPLHF	TGTGCCAGCAGAGAGGGTAATTCACCCCTCCACTTT
TRBV28	13	many	TRBJ2-7	TRBD2	CASGGGRSFEQYF	TGTGCCAGCGGGGGCGGGAGGTCTTTCGAGCAGTACTTC
TRBV19	14	many	TRBJ2-7	NA	CASSHRGTDYEQYF	TGTGCCAGTAGTCACCGTGGGACGGACTACGAGCAGTACTTC
TRBV7-2	14	many	TRBJ1-1	NA	CASSLGGGGTEAFF	TGTGCCAGCAGCTTAGGGGGAGGGGGCACTGAAGCTTTCTTT
TRBV20-1	12	many	TRBJ2-5	NA	CSASKPQETQYF	TGCAGTGCCAGCAAGCCTCAAGAGACCCAGTACTTC
TRBV5-4	14	many	TRBJ2-1	NA	CASSLFGRRNEQFF	TGTGCCAGCAGCTTATTCGGGAGAAGGAATGAGCAGTTCTTC
TRBV19	12	many	TRBJ1-2	NA	CASRPTTGSYTF	TGTGCCAGTAGACCAACGACAGGAAGCTACACCTTC
TRBV5-1	12	many	TRBJ1-1	NA	CASSLQSGEAFF	TGCGCCAGCAGCTTACAAAGCGGGGAAGCTTTCTTT
TRBV6-5	15	many	TRBJ2-7	NA	CASSSALRGAYEQYF	TGTGCCAGCAGTTCCGCCCTCAGGGGCGCCTACGAGCAGTACTTC
TRBV7-2	14	many	TRBJ2-5	NA	CASSAPGREETQYF	TGTGCCAGCAGCGCCCCTGGAAGGGAAGAGACCCAGTACTTC
TRBV18	13	many	TRBJ2-1	NA	CASSPLLLNEQFF	TGTGCCAGCTCACCGCTTCTTTTGAATGAGCAGTTCTTC
TRBV11-2	14	many	TRBJ1-1	TRBD1	CASSHAGGGAEAFF	TGTGCCAGCAGCCACGCAGGGGGGGGGGCTGAAGCTTTCTTT
TRBV20-1	13	many	TRBJ1-5	NA	CSAYHSLSQPQHF	TGCAGTGCCTACCACTCCCTTTCGCAGCCCCAGCATTTT
TRBV4-3	15	many	TRBJ2-1	NA	CASSQLPHSYNEQFF	TGCGCCAGCAGCCAACTTCCCCACTCCTACAATGAGCAGTTCTTC
TRBV4-2	14	many	TRBJ2-2	NA	CASSRQLFTGELFF	TGTGCCAGCAGCCGACAGTTGTTCACCGGGGAGCTGTTTTTT
TRBV27	18	many	TRBJ2-7	TRBD2	CASSLQAGGGVGSYEQYF	TGTGCCAGCAGTTTACAGGCGGGGGGCGGTGTGGGGTCCTACGAGCAGTACTTC
TRBV25-1	15	many	TRBJ2-1	TRBD2	CASSDSAAGYNEQFF	TGTGCCAGCAGCGATTCAGCAGCGGGATACAATGAGCAGTTCTTC
TRBV28	12	many	TRBJ1-2	NA	CASSLQGGGYTF	TGTGCCAGCTCACTACAGGGAGGGGGCTACACCTTC
TRBV5-1	15	NA	TRBJ2-2	TRBD2	CASSPGLAGREELFF	TGCGCCAGCAGCCCGGGACTAGCGGGTCGGGAGGAGCTGTTTTTT
TRBV29-1	13	many	TRBJ2-1	NA	CSLRGSSYNEQFF	TGCAGCCTTCGGGGTTCGTCCTACAATGAGCAGTTCTTC
TRBV7-3	13	few	TRBJ2-1	TRBD2	CASSWLAGYEQFF	TGTGCCAGCAGCTGGCTAGCGGGATATGAGCAGTTCTTC
TRBV2	15	many	TRBJ2-2	NA	CASSEGGFNTGELFF	TGTGCCAGCAGTGAAGGTGGCTTTAACACCGGGGAGCTGTTTTTT